Listed below are T cell receptor beta chains from one sample, sequenced in a study of control samples from healthy donors and cancer patients. Here immunoSEQ multiplex PCR was the method, and the copy in TCRdb shows in-frame clones only, minus some. This table has about 200,000 clones, around 90% appearing once. Sequenced input: blood. The receptors derive from a man aged 25 to 40 in good health. Both conserved end residues are part of each CDR3. D genes are given only for firm matches. Only part of the rows carry a size: once, few, many, or a class if the clone is expanded.

D gene: TRBD1
CDR3 length: 16
clone size: -
V gene: TRBV9
J gene: TRBJ2-1
CDR3 protein: CASSVSGTGEYNEQFF
CDR3 DNA: TGTGCCAGCAGCGTAAGCGGGACAGGGGAATACAATGAGCAGTTCTTC

D gene: -
CDR3 length: 13
clone size: -
V gene: TRBV12-3/TRBV12-4
J gene: TRBJ1-2
CDR3 protein: CASTFDRNYGYTF
CDR3 DNA: TGTGCCAGCACCTTTGACAGGAACTATGGCTACACCTTC

D gene: TRBD1
CDR3 length: 14
clone size: -
V gene: TRBV2
J gene: TRBJ1-5
CDR3 protein: CASEGQAVNQPQHF
CDR3 DNA: TGTGCCAGCGAGGGACAGGCCGTTAATCAGCCCCAGCATTTT

D gene: TRBD1
CDR3 length: 12
clone size: -
V gene: TRBV12-3/TRBV12-4
J gene: TRBJ1-2
CDR3 protein: CASSRQGVGYTF
CDR3 DNA: TGTGCCAGCAGCCGACAGGGCGTGGGCTACACCTTC

D gene: -
CDR3 length: 13
clone size: -
V gene: TRBV3-1/TRBV3-2
J gene: TRBJ2-7
CDR3 protein: CASSPNRGDEQYF
CDR3 DNA: TGTGCCAGCAGCCCGAATCGGGGTGACGAGCAGTACTTC

D gene: -
CDR3 length: 15
clone size: -
V gene: TRBV10-1
J gene: TRBJ2-3
CDR3 protein: CASSESQGYTDTQYF
CDR3 DNA: TGCGCCAGCAGTGAGTCACAGGGATACACAGATACGCAGTATTTT

D gene: TRBD1
CDR3 length: 13
clone size: -
V gene: TRBV10-2
J gene: TRBJ1-5
CDR3 protein: CASSLRQGGTQHF
CDR3 DNA: TGCGCCAGCAGTCTGAGACAGGGCGGGACCCAGCATTTT

D gene: TRBD2
CDR3 length: 19
clone size: -
V gene: TRBV19
J gene: TRBJ2-3
CDR3 protein: CASSMWGTSSGARTDTQYF
CDR3 DNA: TGTGCCAGTAGTATGTGGGGCACTTCAAGCGGGGCCCGGACAGATACGCAGTATTTT

D gene: TRBD1
CDR3 length: 16
clone size: once
V gene: TRBV24-1
J gene: TRBJ1-2
CDR3 protein: CATSDPGQGASYGYTF
CDR3 DNA: TGTGCCACCAGTGATCCCGGACAGGGGGCGAGCTATGGCTACACCTTC

D gene: -
CDR3 length: 17
clone size: -
V gene: TRBV3-1/TRBV3-2
J gene: TRBJ1-6
CDR3 protein: CASSKSIGRTDNSPLHF
CDR3 DNA: TGTGCCAGCAGCAAAAGCATCGGTCGGACAGATAATTCACCCCTCCACTTT

D gene: -
CDR3 length: 15
clone size: -
V gene: TRBV5-4
J gene: TRBJ1-6
CDR3 protein: CASSLQGLYNSPLHF
CDR3 DNA: TGTGCCAGCAGCTTACAGGGTCTCTATAATTCACCCCTCCACTTT

D gene: TRBD1
CDR3 length: 15
clone size: -
V gene: TRBV6-5
J gene: TRBJ2-7
CDR3 protein: CASSYSDRGANEQYF
CDR3 DNA: TGTGCCAGCAGTTACTCGGACAGGGGCGCGAACGAGCAGTACTTC

D gene: TRBD1
CDR3 length: 17
clone size: -
V gene: TRBV6-6
J gene: TRBJ2-1
CDR3 protein: CASSRTGGRGSYNEQFF
CDR3 DNA: TGTGCCAGCAGTCGGACAGGGGGCCGGGGCTCCTACAATGAGCAGTTCTTC

D gene: -
CDR3 length: 15
clone size: -
V gene: TRBV5-5
J gene: TRBJ1-6
CDR3 protein: CASSLVGDWGSPLHF
CDR3 DNA: TGTGCCAGCAGCTTGGTTGGGGACTGGGGTTCACCCCTCCACTTT

D gene: TRBD1
CDR3 length: 15
clone size: -
V gene: TRBV27
J gene: TRBJ2-4
CDR3 protein: CASSRGQGAKNIQYF
CDR3 DNA: TGTGCCAGCAGCCGGGGACAGGGGGCCAAAAACATTCAGTACTTC

D gene: -
CDR3 length: 10
clone size: -
V gene: TRBV20-1
J gene: TRBJ2-5
CDR3 protein: CSATQETQYF
CDR3 DNA: TGCAGTGCAACCCAAGAGACCCAGTACTTC

D gene: -
CDR3 length: 12
clone size: -
V gene: TRBV19
J gene: TRBJ2-3
CDR3 protein: CACTGSTDTQYF
CDR3 DNA: TGTGCCTGTACAGGGAGCACAGATACGCAGTATTTT

D gene: TRBD1
CDR3 length: 15
clone size: -
V gene: TRBV9
J gene: TRBJ2-7
CDR3 protein: CASSEGQGGSYEQYF
CDR3 DNA: TGTGCCAGCAGCGAGGGACAGGGAGGGTCCTACGAGCAGTACTTC

D gene: -
CDR3 length: 12
clone size: many
V gene: TRBV7-9
J gene: TRBJ2-2
CDR3 protein: CASKEEPGELFF
CDR3 DNA: TGTGCCAGTAAGGAGGAGCCCGGGGAGCTGTTTTTT

D gene: -
CDR3 length: 15
clone size: -
V gene: TRBV5-1
J gene: TRBJ1-4
CDR3 protein: CASSLAPAGAEKLFF
CDR3 DNA: TGCGCCAGCAGCTTGGCGCCGGCGGGAGCCGAAAAACTGTTTTTT

D gene: -
CDR3 length: 15
clone size: -
V gene: TRBV27
J gene: TRBJ1-6
CDR3 protein: CASSSLTGLNSPLHF
CDR3 DNA: TGTGCCAGCAGTTCCTTGACAGGTCTTAATTCACCCCTCCACTTT

D gene: TRBD1
CDR3 length: 19
clone size: once
V gene: TRBV13
J gene: TRBJ2-1
CDR3 protein: CASSLIRRGQGLSYNEQFF
CDR3 DNA: TGTGCCAGCAGCTTGATAAGACGTGGACAGGGGCTTTCCTACAATGAGCAGTTCTTC

D gene: -
CDR3 length: 14
clone size: -
V gene: TRBV24-1
J gene: TRBJ1-2
CDR3 protein: CATSDSRTNYGYTF
CDR3 DNA: TGTGCCACCAGTGATAGTAGGACTAACTATGGCTACACCTTC

D gene: -
CDR3 length: 13
clone size: -
V gene: TRBV7-3
J gene: TRBJ2-7
CDR3 protein: CASSLASASEQYF
CDR3 DNA: TGTGCCAGCAGCTTAGCGTCGGCCTCCGAGCAGTACTTC

D gene: -
CDR3 length: 12
clone size: once
V gene: TRBV3-1/TRBV3-2
J gene: TRBJ2-7
CDR3 protein: CASSSRGYEQYF
CDR3 DNA: TGTGCCAGCAGCAGTAGGGGCTACGAGCAGTACTTC

D gene: -
CDR3 length: 14
clone size: -
V gene: TRBV7-2
J gene: TRBJ1-5
CDR3 protein: CASSTGVIRQPQHF
CDR3 DNA: TGTGCCAGCTCGACGGGGGTAATCAGGCAGCCCCAGCATTTT

D gene: -
CDR3 length: 13
clone size: -
V gene: TRBV29-1
J gene: TRBJ2-7
CDR3 protein: CSVGRGHPYEQYF
CDR3 DNA: TGCAGCGTTGGACGGGGGCACCCCTACGAGCAGTACTTC

D gene: -
CDR3 length: 12
clone size: -
V gene: TRBV12-3/TRBV12-4
J gene: TRBJ2-7
CDR3 protein: CASSRETYEQYF
CDR3 DNA: TGTGCCAGCAGTCGGGAAACCTACGAGCAGTACTTC

D gene: TRBD2
CDR3 length: 16
clone size: -
V gene: TRBV2
J gene: TRBJ2-1
CDR3 protein: CASSTVAGGPGNEQFF
CDR3 DNA: TGTGCCAGCAGTACGGTAGCGGGGGGGCCGGGAAATGAGCAGTTCTTC

D gene: TRBD1
CDR3 length: 15
clone size: -
V gene: TRBV6-5
J gene: TRBJ1-5
CDR3 protein: CASSRTGGGDQPQHF
CDR3 DNA: TGTGCCAGCAGCCGGACAGGGGGCGGGGATCAGCCCCAGCATTTT

D gene: TRBD1
CDR3 length: 13
clone size: -
V gene: TRBV5-1
J gene: TRBJ1-2
CDR3 protein: CASSPGTGHGYTF
CDR3 DNA: TGCGCCAGCAGCCCCGGGACAGGGCATGGCTACACCTTC

D gene: -
CDR3 length: 14
clone size: -
V gene: TRBV19
J gene: TRBJ1-1
CDR3 protein: CASSIAQGGTEAFF
CDR3 DNA: TGTGCCAGTAGTATAGCCCAGGGTGGAACTGAAGCTTTCTTT

D gene: -
CDR3 length: 16
clone size: -
V gene: TRBV7-9
J gene: TRBJ2-1
CDR3 protein: CASSFWVVGGPNEQFF
CDR3 DNA: TGTGCCAGCAGCTTTTGGGTGGTCGGAGGGCCCAATGAGCAGTTCTTC

D gene: TRBD1
CDR3 length: 21
clone size: -
V gene: TRBV19
J gene: TRBJ2-6
CDR3 protein: CASSIRSYPGQGAPGANVLTF
CDR3 DNA: TGTGCCAGTAGTATTAGGTCCTATCCAGGACAGGGGGCGCCTGGGGCCAACGTCCTGACTTTC

D gene: TRBD1
CDR3 length: 14
clone size: -
V gene: TRBV3-1/TRBV3-2
J gene: TRBJ2-3
CDR3 protein: CASSQGRDRGFRYF
CDR3 DNA: TGTGCCAGCAGCCAAGGGAGGGACAGGGGTTTTCGGTATTTT

D gene: -
CDR3 length: 19
clone size: -
V gene: TRBV7-2
J gene: TRBJ2-3
CDR3 protein: CASSLALGASWVITDTQYF
CDR3 DNA: TGTGCCAGCAGCTTAGCGTTAGGGGCCTCTTGGGTGATAACAGATACGCAGTATTTT

D gene: -
CDR3 length: 13
clone size: -
V gene: TRBV19
J gene: TRBJ1-5
CDR3 protein: CASSPSRGQPQHF
CDR3 DNA: TGTGCCAGTAGCCCCTCGAGAGGGCAGCCCCAGCATTTT

D gene: TRBD2
CDR3 length: 16
clone size: -
V gene: TRBV7-3
J gene: TRBJ2-7
CDR3 protein: CASSLLAGDSAYEQYF
CDR3 DNA: TGTGCCAGCAGCTTGCTAGCGGGGGATAGCGCCTACGAGCAGTACTTC

D gene: -
CDR3 length: 14
clone size: -
V gene: TRBV5-1
J gene: TRBJ1-1
CDR3 protein: CASSLEQGNTEAFF
CDR3 DNA: TGCGCCAGCAGCTTGGAGCAGGGGAACACTGAAGCTTTCTTT

D gene: -
CDR3 length: 16
clone size: -
V gene: TRBV18
J gene: TRBJ1-1
CDR3 protein: CASSPLQGPVNTEAFF
CDR3 DNA: TGTGCCAGCTCACCCCTTCAGGGTCCGGTGAACACTGAAGCTTTCTTT

D gene: -
CDR3 length: 11
clone size: once
V gene: TRBV7-9
J gene: TRBJ1-1
CDR3 protein: CASSTIDEAFF
CDR3 DNA: TGTGCCAGCAGCACCATTGATGAAGCTTTCTTT

D gene: -
CDR3 length: 14
clone size: -
V gene: TRBV27
J gene: TRBJ1-1
CDR3 protein: CASSLTGTRTEAFF
CDR3 DNA: TGTGCCAGCAGTTTAACGGGAACGAGGACTGAAGCTTTCTTT